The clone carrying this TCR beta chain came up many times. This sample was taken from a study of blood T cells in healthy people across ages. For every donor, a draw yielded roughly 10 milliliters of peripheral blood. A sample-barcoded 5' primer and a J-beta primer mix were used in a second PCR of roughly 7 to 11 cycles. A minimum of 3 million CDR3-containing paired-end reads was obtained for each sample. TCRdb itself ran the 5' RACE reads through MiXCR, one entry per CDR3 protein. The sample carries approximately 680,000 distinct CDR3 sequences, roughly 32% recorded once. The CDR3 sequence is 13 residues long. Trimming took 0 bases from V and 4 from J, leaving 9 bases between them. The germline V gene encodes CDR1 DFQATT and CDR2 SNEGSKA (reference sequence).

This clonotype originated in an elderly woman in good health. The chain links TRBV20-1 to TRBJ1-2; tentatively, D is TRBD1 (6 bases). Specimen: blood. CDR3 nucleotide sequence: TGCAGTGCTAGAGAGGGGGCCGGCTATGGCTACACCTTC. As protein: CSAREGAGYGYTF.